Listed below are T cell receptor beta chains from one sample, sequenced in a study of HIV-infected patients and healthy controls. Via MiXCR, TCRdb re-called the 5' RACE reads, giving one row per CDR3 protein. The table lists about 10,000 distinct CDR3 sequences, around 8% of them singletons, with 5.8% in the top ten. Sequencing was carried out using blood. The receptors here all came from an adult in good health. Each CDR3 is given with its conserved first and last residue. The D gene is left open where the match is weak. Clone sizes are given selectively: once, few, many, or a class where the clone is expanded.

DNA	CDR3	D	J	size	V
TGCAGCGCGTCCCGACAGCAGGAGACCGGGGAGCTGTTTTTT	CSASRQQETGELFF	.	TRBJ2-2	many	TRBV29-1
TGTGCCAGCAGTTTACTCCCGACAGGAGGGGTCGGTAAAGATGAGCAGTTCTTC	CASSLLPTGGVGKDEQFF	.	TRBJ2-1	large	TRBV28
TGTGCCAGCAGCTCCCCGGGACAGGGTTCCTACGAGCAGTACTTC	CASSSPGQGSYEQYF	TRBD1	TRBJ2-7	medium-sized	TRBV7-2
TGTGCCAGCAGCCCTCATCAGGGGGGCAAAAACATTCAGTACTTC	CASSPHQGGKNIQYF	.	TRBJ2-4	medium-sized	TRBV6-5
TGTGCCAGCAGTGCACTTCGGGACAGACAAGAGACCCAGTACTTC	CASSALRDRQETQYF	TRBD1	TRBJ2-5	many	TRBV25-1
TGTGCCAGTAGCCTTACCGGGACTAGCGGGAGGGGCCTCTCCTACAATGAGCAGTTCTTC	CASSLTGTSGRGLSYNEQFF	TRBD2	TRBJ2-1	many	TRBV19
TGTGCCAGCAGCTGGGGACCCGGGGATTCACCCCTCCACTTT	CASSWGPGDSPLHF	.	TRBJ1-6	many	TRBV5-4
TGTGCCATCGGGACGGACCTCAATTCACCCCTCCACTTT	CAIGTDLNSPLHF	.	TRBJ1-6	.	TRBV10-3
TGTGCCAGCAGTTTATCGTGGGATAACTATGGCTACACCTTC	CASSLSWDNYGYTF	.	TRBJ1-2	.	TRBV27
TGTGCTAGCAGCTTAGGGGGGTTGCAAGAGACCCAGTACTTC	CASSLGGLQETQYF	.	TRBJ2-5	medium-sized	TRBV7-7
TGTGCCAGCAGTTCCCGACCTCCGGGCATAGCCGATCAGCCCCAGCATTTT	CASSSRPPGIADQPQHF	.	TRBJ1-5	few	TRBV2
TGTGCCTGGAGTGTAAGAGGGGGTCAGCCCCAGCATTTT	CAWSVRGGQPQHF	.	TRBJ1-5	many	TRBV30
TGTGCCAGCAGCCCAGGGGTGATGGAGCTGTTTTTT	CASSPGVMELFF	.	TRBJ2-2	medium-sized	TRBV3-1
TGCAGTGCTAGTCCGAGCTACGAGCAGTACTTC	CSASPSYEQYF	.	TRBJ2-7	many	TRBV20-1
TGTGCCAGCAGTTTACAGGAGGACACTGAAGCTTTCTTT	CASSLQEDTEAFF	.	TRBJ1-1	many	TRBV12-3/TRBV12-4
TGTGCCAGCAGCGTCACGCAGGGATACGAGCAGTACTTC	CASSVTQGYEQYF	.	TRBJ2-7	many	TRBV7-9
TGTGCCAGCAGCCAAGATCACTTAAACTATGGCTACACCTTC	CASSQDHLNYGYTF	.	TRBJ1-2	few	TRBV4-2
TGTGCCAGTACCTCCGGGACCCTCAATTCACCCCTCCACTTT	CASTSGTLNSPLHF	.	TRBJ1-6	.	TRBV19
TGTGCCAGTAGTCCCGGGACAGGGAGAAATGAAAAACTGTTTTTT	CASSPGTGRNEKLFF	TRBD1	TRBJ1-4	.	TRBV19
TGTGCCAGCAGTTACGAGTTGGGCCCCAAAAACATTCAGTACTTC	CASSYELGPKNIQYF	.	TRBJ2-4	few	TRBV6-5
TGTGCCACCGGGCCCGGGGTAGCGAGCGAGACCCAGTACTTC	CATGPGVASETQYF	.	TRBJ2-5	many	TRBV24-1
TGTGCCAGCAGCCCCAGGGATACCAACACTGAAGCTTTCTTT	CASSPRDTNTEAFF	.	TRBJ1-1	.	TRBV3-1
TGTGCCAGCAGCGTTAGAAGCGGGGGGGCTTATAGCACAGATACGCAGTATTTT	CASSVRSGGAYSTDTQYF	TRBD2	TRBJ2-3	.	TRBV9
TGTGCCAGCAGCCCCCCCCTCAGTACGCAGTATTTT	CASSPPLSTQYF	.	TRBJ2-3	medium-sized	TRBV12-3/TRBV12-4
TGTGCCAGCAGTTTTCAGGGAGGTTCCTACAATGAGCAGTTCTTC	CASSFQGGSYNEQFF	.	TRBJ2-1	many	TRBV27
TGTGCCAGCAGTATATCCCTGGGCACCTACGAGCAGTACTTC	CASSISLGTYEQYF	.	TRBJ2-7	medium-sized	TRBV28
TGTGCCAGCAGCCCTCGGTACAGTCTCTCCTACGAGCAGTACTTC	CASSPRYSLSYEQYF	.	TRBJ2-7	.	TRBV7-8
TGTGCCAGTAGTTTCCGCGGGGCGGTCAGGGGGAACACCGGGGAGCTGTTTTTT	CASSFRGAVRGNTGELFF	.	TRBJ2-2	few	TRBV19
TGTGCCAGTAGTACGAGGGTAGCGGGAGACTACGAGCAGTACTTC	CASSTRVAGDYEQYF	TRBD2	TRBJ2-7	many	TRBV19
TGCGCCAGCAGCTTAACCGGGACCTTAATAGAAGGCTACACCTTC	CASSLTGTLIEGYTF	.	TRBJ1-2	many	TRBV5-1
TGTGCCAGCAGCTTAGAAAGTTATCGAGGTGGAGGGAGCACTGAAGCTTTCTTT	CASSLESYRGGGSTEAFF	.	TRBJ1-1	.	TRBV7-9
TGTGCCAGCAGCGCCTCCCCGGGACGCGGCGGTACGCAGTATTTT	CASSASPGRGGTQYF	.	TRBJ2-3	medium-sized	TRBV11-2
TGTGCCAGCAGTGCTGTCGGGGGCGCCAGGGAGACCCAGTACTTC	CASSAVGGARETQYF	.	TRBJ2-5	.	TRBV7-2
TGTGCCAGCAGCCGCCCCTACAGGGGCGAAGAGACCCAGTACTTC	CASSRPYRGEETQYF	TRBD1	TRBJ2-5	many	TRBV5-6
TGTGCCAGCAGCTTAGGCCTCACGCCCGGACAGCCCCAGCATTTT	CASSLGLTPGQPQHF	.	TRBJ1-5	many	TRBV13
TGTGCCAGCAGCTTAAGTCCCCGATTCTACGAGCAGTACTTC	CASSLSPRFYEQYF	.	TRBJ2-7	many	TRBV7-2
TGTGCCAGTAGGGGCCGGGACAGTTTTAACACTGAAGCTTTCTTT	CASRGRDSFNTEAFF	TRBD1	TRBJ1-1	many	TRBV19
TGCAGTGCTTCAGGGTGGGCAGATACGCAGTATTTT	CSASGWADTQYF	.	TRBJ2-3	.	TRBV20-1
TGTGCCAGCAGTTACTCGTGGACCTCTAGGAGCGAGCAGTACTTC	CASSYSWTSRSEQYF	.	TRBJ2-7	medium-sized	TRBV6-5
TGTGCCAGCAGCTTAACTAGCGGGAGGCATTCCTACGAGCAGTACTTC	CASSLTSGRHSYEQYF	TRBD2	TRBJ2-7	medium-sized	TRBV7-9
TGTGCCAGCAGTTTTCGAGGTCATGAGCAGTTCTTC	CASSFRGHEQFF	.	TRBJ2-1	medium-sized	TRBV28
TGCAGTGCTAGAGTCCTCCAGCCCGGGGTCCCGAACACTGAAGCTTTCTTT	CSARVLQPGVPNTEAFF	.	TRBJ1-1	.	TRBV20-1
TGTGCCAGCAGTTTACAGGGGACTCCTAACTATGGCTACACCTTC	CASSLQGTPNYGYTF	.	TRBJ1-2	medium-sized	TRBV28
TGTGCCAGCAGCTTAGACAGGGCACAGCCCCAGCATTTT	CASSLDRAQPQHF	.	TRBJ1-5	medium-sized	TRBV11-1
TGTGCCAGCAGCTTGGATGGGGACCGATCCTATGCCTACGAGCAGTACTTC	CASSLDGDRSYAYEQYF	.	TRBJ2-7	many	TRBV5-6
TGTGCCACCAGCTGGGCGGGAGATGCTCTGGGGCAGTTCTTC	CATSWAGDALGQFF	TRBD2	TRBJ2-1	medium-sized	TRBV15
TGTGCCAGCAGCCGCGGAAGGTTGTCCGATGAGCAGTTCTTC	CASSRGRLSDEQFF	.	TRBJ2-1	many	TRBV7-8
TGTGCCAGCAGTTACTCACCCCCGCTTGGCTCTGGGGCCAACGTCCTGACTTTC	CASSYSPPLGSGANVLTF	.	TRBJ2-6	few	TRBV6-6
TGTGCCAGCAGCTTAGATCCGGGTCTGGTGGGGTTTTTT	CASSLDPGLVGFF	.	TRBJ2-2	many	TRBV7-6
TGTGCCACCAGCAGAGTTCGTTTGCGGGACTTAAGCACAGATACGCAGTATTTT	CATSRVRLRDLSTDTQYF	.	TRBJ2-3	many	TRBV15
TGTGCCACCAGCAAAGGACAGGGCCACTCTGGAAACACCATATATTTT	CATSKGQGHSGNTIYF	TRBD1	TRBJ1-3	many	TRBV15
TGCGCCAGCAGCCAGTATTTAGGCGAGCAGTTCTTC	CASSQYLGEQFF	.	TRBJ2-1	many	TRBV4-3
TGTGCCAGCAGCTCCGGGGACAGGGCCCGGACCGGGGAGCTGTTTTTT	CASSSGDRARTGELFF	TRBD1	TRBJ2-2	medium-sized	TRBV7-9
TGCAGTGCTGTGACCTCTGGGAACGCTGAAGCTTTCTTT	CSAVTSGNAEAFF	.	TRBJ1-1	.	TRBV20-1
TGTGCCGTTGGGGCCTATCAATGGCCCCAGTACTTC	CAVGAYQWPQYF	.	TRBJ2-5	medium-sized	TRBV14
TGCAGCGTTGGGGGGGGGACATTGAGCACAGATACGCAGTATTTT	CSVGGGTLSTDTQYF	.	TRBJ2-3	few	TRBV29-1
TGTGCCTGGAGTGTACGGCAGGGATTAGCCTACGAGCAGTACTTC	CAWSVRQGLAYEQYF	.	TRBJ2-7	many	TRBV30
TGTGCCAGCAGCCAGGGACAGGGGACCTACAATGAGCAGTTCTTC	CASSQGQGTYNEQFF	TRBD1	TRBJ2-1	.	TRBV4-2
TGTGCCAGCAGTTATAGCGGGGACCTGGATACGCAGTATTTT	CASSYSGDLDTQYF	TRBD2	TRBJ2-3	.	TRBV25-1